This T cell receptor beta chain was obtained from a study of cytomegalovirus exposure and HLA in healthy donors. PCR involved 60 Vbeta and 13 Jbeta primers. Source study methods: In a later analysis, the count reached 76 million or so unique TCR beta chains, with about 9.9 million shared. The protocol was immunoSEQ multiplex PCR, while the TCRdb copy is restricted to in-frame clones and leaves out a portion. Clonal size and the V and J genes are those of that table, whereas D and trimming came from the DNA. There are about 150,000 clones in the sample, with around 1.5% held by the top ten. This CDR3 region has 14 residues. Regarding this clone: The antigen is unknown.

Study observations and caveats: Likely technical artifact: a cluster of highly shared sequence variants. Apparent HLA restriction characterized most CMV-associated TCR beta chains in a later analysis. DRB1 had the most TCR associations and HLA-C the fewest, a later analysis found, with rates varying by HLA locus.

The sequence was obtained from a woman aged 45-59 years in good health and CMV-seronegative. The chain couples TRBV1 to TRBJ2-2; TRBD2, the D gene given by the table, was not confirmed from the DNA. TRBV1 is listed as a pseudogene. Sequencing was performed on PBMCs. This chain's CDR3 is CTSSPLAYTGELFF. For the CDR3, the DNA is TGCACCAGCAGCCCACTAGCATACACCGGGGAGCTGTTTTTT.